The 7 T cell receptor beta chains below were found in one sample sequenced in a study of shared clonotypes between healthy human individuals. Clones were sequenced by immunoSEQ multiplex PCR, and TCRdb holds only the in-frame ones, with some missing. Among 2 million to 2.5 million clones listed, roughly 95% were seen once. CD8 cells regarded as naive lacked CD45RO, were positively chosen for CCR7, and omitted terminally differentiated effector memory CD45RA+ cells. The sequenced material came from naive CD8+ T cells sorted from blood. The receptors here all came from a man between 18 and 29 years old in good health.

This chain uses TRBV4-1 with TRBJ2-7; D call uncertain. Germline loops: CDR1 MGHRA, CDR2 YSYEKL. This CDR3 contains 16 residues. Trimming stripped 0 bases from V and 4 bases from J, with 16 bases between. The CDR3 here is CASSQDDGTSYYEQYF. In nucleotides, the CDR3 is TGCGCCAGCAGCCAAGATGACGGAACCTCCTATTACGAGCAGTACTTC.

The chain's CDR3 is CASSVGGLAGENYNEQFF. The CDR3 nucleotides are TGTGCCAGCAGCGTAGGAGGACTAGCGGGAGAGAACTACAATGAGCAGTTCTTC. The V gene is TRBV9, the J gene TRBJ2-1; 13 nucleotides line up with TRBD2. After removal of 0 bases from V and 3 bases from J, the junction contained 6 bases not matched to a gene. The CDR3 has 18 residues. Germline V gene lookup returns CDR1 SGDLS and CDR2 YYNGEE.

This clone was observed once. Additional DNA sequences in this sample encode the identical CDR3. The V and J genes are TRBV27 and TRBJ2-5; D perhaps matches TRBD2 (5 bases). The CDR3 extends over 13 amino acids. Germline V gene data show CDR1 as MNHEY and CDR2 as SMNVEV (reference sequence). V gave up 2 bases and J gave up 5 bases, with 9 bases separating them. CDR3 sequence: CASSLGRGETQYF. As DNA, the CDR3 is TGTGCCAGCAGTTTAGGTCGCGGGGAGACCCAGTACTTC.

V gene TRBV7-2 combines with J gene TRBJ2-2, with TRBD1 matching 7 bases. CDR1 and CDR2 (germline): SGHTA, FQGNSA. This CDR3 is built from 13 residues. The V and J ends lost 6 bases and 5 bases, in that order; junction bases with no gene match: 3. CDR3 amino acids: CASREQGTGELFF. Here the CDR3 DNA reads TGTGCCAGCAGGGAACAGGGGACCGGGGAGCTGTTTTTT.

The chain carries TRBV27 and TRBJ1-5, with D unresolved. V was trimmed by 5 bases and J by 4 bases, leaving 9 bases between them. CDR1 is MNHEY and CDR2 is SMNVEV in the germline V gene (reference sequence). The CDR3 has 13 amino acids. CDR3 DNA: TGTGCCAGCAGTGTACATGGAAATCAGCCCCAGCATTTT. Protein product: CASSVHGNQPQHF.

The rearrangement joins TRBV14 to TRBJ1-1; no clear D. The CDR3 sequence is 13 residues long. Germline CDR1 and CDR2: SGHDN and FVKESK. Trimming left V 1 base short and J 5 bases short, with 8 bases between. The DNA of the CDR3 is TGTGCCAGCAGCCAAGCTAGGTGGACTGAAGCTTTCTTT. Amino acid sequence: CASSQARWTEAFF. Complete variable domain (other parts from reference TRBV14 and TRBJ1-1): EAGVTQFPSHSVIEKGQTVTLRCDPISGHDNLYWYRRVMGKEIKFLLHFVKESKQDESGMPNNRFLAERTGGTYSTLKVQPAELEDSGVYFCASSQARWTEAFFGQGTRLTVV.

V is TRBV10-3 and J is TRBJ2-7; the match to TRBD2 covers 7 bases. This CDR3 has 15 residues. Per germline, CDR1 ENHRY and CDR2 SYGVKD. The trim removed 5 bases at V and 0 bases at J, leaving 7 bases unmatched. The CDR3 nucleotides read TGTGCCATCAGTTCGACTAGCAGGAGCTCCTACGAGCAGTACTTC. Translated, it gives CAISSTSRSSYEQYF.